Sequencing of this TCR beta chain was carried out in a study of blood T cell repertoires in COVID-19. Study-level information: The study drew acute and convalescent COVID-19 samples from the United States, Italy and Spain.

Methods used by the authors: Reference gene primer amplification gave estimated nucleated cell counts. Data came from immunoSEQ multiplex PCR; TCRdb stores just in-frame clones and leaves some out. Clone size and V and J calls were adopted from that table, with D and trimming inferred from the DNA. The sample has a few hundred thousand clones, roughly 87% seen once. Participants came from some 23 US areas, aged roughly 18 to 89 years. Each recovered donor of Cohort 3 presented with two negative PCRs, clearance, or symptom resolution. CDR3 length: 13 amino acids. Looked up from germline, CDR1 is ENHRY and CDR2 is SYGVKD. The V end lost 7 bases, the J end lost 1 base, and 10 bases lay between the germline ends.

The chain employs TRBV10-3 and TRBJ1-2, with D perhaps TRBD1 (6 bases). The sequencing input was PBMCs or T cells enriched from blood (not recorded which). The sequence was obtained from a woman aged 25-40 years who had recovered from COVID-19. Here the CDR3 DNA reads TGTGCCATCACCCTGGACAGTAACTATGGCTACACCTTC. As protein: CAITLDSNYGYTF.